The sequence of this T cell receptor beta chain was determined in a study of cytomegalovirus exposure and HLA in healthy donors. The PCR had 60 Vbeta and 13 Jbeta primers. Only in-frame clones appear in the TCRdb table, and some are missing; sequencing was by immunoSEQ multiplex PCR. The sample includes roughly 160,000 clones, over 70% of them seen just once. The CDR3 is 13 amino acids. The germline V gene encodes CDR1 SGHTA and CDR2 FQGNSA. Trimming removed 5 bases from V and 4 bases from J, with 11 bases in between. The gene calls are TRBV7-2 and TRBJ1-2; possible D gene TRBD1, 5 bases. The sample taken for sequencing was PBMCs. This TCR was recovered from a man in his thirties or forties in good health and CMV-seronegative. CDR3 amino acids: CASSQTAPYGYTF. As DNA, the CDR3 is TGTGCCAGCAGCCAGACAGCCCCCTATGGCTACACCTTC.